The clone carrying this T cell receptor beta chain showed up just once. The data were obtained in a study of early T cells in non-severe SARS-CoV-2 infection. Germline CDR1 and CDR2: SNHLY and FYNNEI. The length of the CDR3 is 15 residues. Trimming took off 3 bases at V and 5 bases at J, with 13 bases between the two ends. Using its own MiXCR run on the 5' RACE reads, TCRdb lists one record per CDR3 protein. The sample shows just under 65,000 distinct CDR3 sequences, over 9% of them seen only once. This material consisted of whole blood, taken at baseline. This sequence joins TRBV2 and TRBJ2-2; TRBD2 is a possible D gene (5 bases). The sequence came from an adult who was a healthcare worker with PCR-confirmed SARS-CoV-2 infection or an uninfected control (not recorded which). CDR3 nucleotide sequence: TGTGCCAGCAGTGACCGGGATATAAGTACCGGGGAGCTGTTTTTT. Its translation: CASSDRDISTGELFF.